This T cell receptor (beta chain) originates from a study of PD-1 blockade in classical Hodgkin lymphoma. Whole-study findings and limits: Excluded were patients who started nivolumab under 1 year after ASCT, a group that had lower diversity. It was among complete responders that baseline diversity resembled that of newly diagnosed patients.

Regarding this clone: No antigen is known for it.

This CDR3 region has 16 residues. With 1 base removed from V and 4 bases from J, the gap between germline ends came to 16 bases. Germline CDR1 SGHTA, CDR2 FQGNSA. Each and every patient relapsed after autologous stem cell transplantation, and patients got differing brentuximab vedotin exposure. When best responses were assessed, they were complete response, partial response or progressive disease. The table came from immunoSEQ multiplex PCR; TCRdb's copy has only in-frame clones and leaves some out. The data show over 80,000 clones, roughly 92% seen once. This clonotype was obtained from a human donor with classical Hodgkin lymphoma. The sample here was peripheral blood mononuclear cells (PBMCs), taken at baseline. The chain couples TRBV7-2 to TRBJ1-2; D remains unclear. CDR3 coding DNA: TGTGCCAGCAGCTTAGATGTGTGGGGAGATGGCTATGGCTACACCTTC. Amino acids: CASSLDVWGDGYGYTF.